This record concerns one T cell receptor beta chain sequence. Original data processing: Counts of nucleated cells, estimated from reference gene primer amplification, were obtained. Assay used: immunoSEQ multiplex PCR; TCRdb lists only in-frame clones, some missing. That table supplies the V and J calls and clone size; D and trimming were determined from the DNA. In the table there are roughly 68,000 clones, over 75% of which are singletons. The germline V gene has CDR1 SGHAT and CDR2 FQNNGV. The CDR3 runs 17 residues. V shed 2 bases and J shed 2 bases, with 16 bases lying between them. This entry belongs to a study of blood T cell repertoires in COVID-19. Turning to the study itself: PBMCs, B-cell-depleted T cells, or T cells provided the cDNA or gDNA that made up the material.

The sequence derives from a woman aged 60-75 years with COVID-19, enrolled during active disease. Sequenced material: peripheral blood. This chain connects TRBV11-2 to TRBJ1-3; D perhaps matches TRBD1 (6 bases). The CDR3 protein is CASSLPWGRGPGNTIYF. The CDR3 nucleotides read TGTGCCAGCAGCTTACCCTGGGGGCGTGGTCCTGGAAACACCATATATTTT.